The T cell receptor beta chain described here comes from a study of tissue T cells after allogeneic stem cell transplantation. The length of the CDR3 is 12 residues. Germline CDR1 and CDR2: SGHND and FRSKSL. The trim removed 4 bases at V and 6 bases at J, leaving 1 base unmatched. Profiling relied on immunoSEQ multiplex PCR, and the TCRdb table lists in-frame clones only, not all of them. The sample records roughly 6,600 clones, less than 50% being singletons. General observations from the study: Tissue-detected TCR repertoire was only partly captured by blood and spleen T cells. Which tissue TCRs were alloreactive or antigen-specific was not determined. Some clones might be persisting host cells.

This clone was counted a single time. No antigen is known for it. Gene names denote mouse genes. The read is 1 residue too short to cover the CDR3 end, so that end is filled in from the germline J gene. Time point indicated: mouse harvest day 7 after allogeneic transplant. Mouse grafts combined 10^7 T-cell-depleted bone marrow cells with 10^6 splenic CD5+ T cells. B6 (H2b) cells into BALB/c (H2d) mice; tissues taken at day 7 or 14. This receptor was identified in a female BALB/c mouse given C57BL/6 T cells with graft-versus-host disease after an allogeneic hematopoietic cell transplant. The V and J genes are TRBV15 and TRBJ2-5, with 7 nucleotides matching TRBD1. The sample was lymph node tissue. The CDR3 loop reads CASSSGGDTQYF. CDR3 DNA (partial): TGTGCCAGCAGTTCAGGGGGTGACACCCAGTAC.